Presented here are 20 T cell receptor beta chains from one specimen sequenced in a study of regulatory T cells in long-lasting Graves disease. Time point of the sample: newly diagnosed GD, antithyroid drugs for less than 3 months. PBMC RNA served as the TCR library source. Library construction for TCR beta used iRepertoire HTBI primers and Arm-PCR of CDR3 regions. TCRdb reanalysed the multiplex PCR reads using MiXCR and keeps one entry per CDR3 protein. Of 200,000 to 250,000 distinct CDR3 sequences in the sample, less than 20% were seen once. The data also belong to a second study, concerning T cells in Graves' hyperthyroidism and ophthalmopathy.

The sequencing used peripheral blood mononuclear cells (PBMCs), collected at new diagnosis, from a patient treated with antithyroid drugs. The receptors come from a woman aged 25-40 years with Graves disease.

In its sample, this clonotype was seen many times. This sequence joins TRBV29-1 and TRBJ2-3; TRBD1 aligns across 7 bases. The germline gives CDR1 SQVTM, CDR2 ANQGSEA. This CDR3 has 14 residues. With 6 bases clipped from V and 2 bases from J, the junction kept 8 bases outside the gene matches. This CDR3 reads CSVGQAIYTDTQYF. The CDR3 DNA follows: TGCAGCGTCGGACAGGCCATATACACAGATACGCAGTATTTT.

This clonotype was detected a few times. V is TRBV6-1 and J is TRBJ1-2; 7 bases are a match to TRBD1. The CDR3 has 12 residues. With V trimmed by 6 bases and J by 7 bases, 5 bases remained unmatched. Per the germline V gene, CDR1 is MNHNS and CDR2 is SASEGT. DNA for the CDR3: TGTGCCAGCAGCCAGGGACAGCTTGGCTACACCTTC. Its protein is CASSQGQLGYTF.

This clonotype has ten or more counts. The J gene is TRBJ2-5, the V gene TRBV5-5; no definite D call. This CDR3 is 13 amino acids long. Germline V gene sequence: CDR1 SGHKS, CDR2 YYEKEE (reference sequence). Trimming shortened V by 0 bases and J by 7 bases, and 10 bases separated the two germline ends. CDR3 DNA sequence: TGTGCCAGCAGCTTGGAATGGCCCGGGACCCAGTACTTC. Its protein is CASSLEWPGTQYF.

CDR3: CASSGTGGNYGYTF. The CDR3 coding sequence is TGTGCCAGCAGTGGGACAGGGGGTAACTATGGCTACACCTTC. V and J are TRBV28 and TRBJ1-2; TRBD1 agrees at 11 bases. The CDR3 sequence is 14 residues long. Germline assignment: CDR1 MDHEN and CDR2 SYDVKM. The ends lost 5 bases at V and 1 base at J; junction bases unmatched: 0.

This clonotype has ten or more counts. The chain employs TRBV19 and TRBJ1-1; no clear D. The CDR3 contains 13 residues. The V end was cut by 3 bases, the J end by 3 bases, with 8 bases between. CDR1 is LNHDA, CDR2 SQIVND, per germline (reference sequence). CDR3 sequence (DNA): TGTGCCAGTAGTATCATTAAGGACACTGAAGCTTTCTTT. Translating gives CASSIIKDTEAFF.

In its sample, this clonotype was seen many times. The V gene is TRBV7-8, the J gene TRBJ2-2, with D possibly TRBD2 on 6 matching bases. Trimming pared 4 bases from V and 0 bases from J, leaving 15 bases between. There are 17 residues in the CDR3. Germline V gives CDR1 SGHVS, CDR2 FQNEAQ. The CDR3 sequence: CASSSTLANANTGELFF. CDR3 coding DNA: TGTGCCAGCAGCTCCACCCTAGCGAACGCGAACACCGGGGAGCTGTTTTTT.

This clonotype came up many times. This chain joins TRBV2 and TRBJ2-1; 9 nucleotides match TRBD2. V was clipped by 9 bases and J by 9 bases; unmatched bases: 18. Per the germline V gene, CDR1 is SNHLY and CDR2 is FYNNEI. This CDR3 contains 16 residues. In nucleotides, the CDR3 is TGTGCCAGTAAATCCGGGGTTAGCGGGAGACAGGGTGAGCAGTTCTTC. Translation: CASKSGVSGRQGEQFF.

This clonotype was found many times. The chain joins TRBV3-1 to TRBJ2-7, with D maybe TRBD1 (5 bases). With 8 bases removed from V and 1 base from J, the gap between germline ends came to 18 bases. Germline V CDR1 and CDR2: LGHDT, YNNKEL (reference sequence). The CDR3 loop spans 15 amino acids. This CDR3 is CASDHPTVISYEQYF. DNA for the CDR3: TGTGCCAGCGACCACCCGACAGTAATTTCCTACGAGCAGTACTTC.

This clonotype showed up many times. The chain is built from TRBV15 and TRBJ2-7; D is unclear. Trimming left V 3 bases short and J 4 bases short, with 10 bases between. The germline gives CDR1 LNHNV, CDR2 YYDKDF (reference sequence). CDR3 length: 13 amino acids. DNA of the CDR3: TGTGCCACCAGCAGTGACGTCCAGTACGAGCAGTACTTC. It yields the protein CATSSDVQYEQYF.

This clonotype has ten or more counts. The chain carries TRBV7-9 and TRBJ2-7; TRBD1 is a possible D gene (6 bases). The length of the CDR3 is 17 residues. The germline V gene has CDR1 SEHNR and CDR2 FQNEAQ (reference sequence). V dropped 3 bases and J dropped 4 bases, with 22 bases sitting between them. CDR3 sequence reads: CASSLGRGHNRVYEQYF. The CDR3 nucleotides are TGTGCCAGCAGCTTGGGACGCGGACACAACAGGGTTTACGAGCAGTACTTC.

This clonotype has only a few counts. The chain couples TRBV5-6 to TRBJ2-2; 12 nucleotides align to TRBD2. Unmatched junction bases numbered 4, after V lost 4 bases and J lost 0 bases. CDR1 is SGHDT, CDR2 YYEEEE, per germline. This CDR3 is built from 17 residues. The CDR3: CASSMGLAGANTGELFF. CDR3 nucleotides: TGTGCCAGCAGCATGGGACTAGCGGGTGCGAACACCGGGGAGCTGTTTTTT. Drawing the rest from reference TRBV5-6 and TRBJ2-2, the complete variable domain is DAGVTQSPTHLIKTRGQQVTLRCSPKSGHDTVSWYQQALGQGPQFIFQYYEEEERQRGNFPDRFSGHQFPNYSSELNVNALLLGDSALYLCASSMGLAGANTGELFFGEGSRLTVL.

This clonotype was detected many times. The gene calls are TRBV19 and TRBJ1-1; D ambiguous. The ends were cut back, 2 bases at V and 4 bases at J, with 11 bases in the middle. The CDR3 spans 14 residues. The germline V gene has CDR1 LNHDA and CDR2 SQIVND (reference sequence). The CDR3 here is CASSIKDGVTEAFF. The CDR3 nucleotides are TGTGCCAGTAGTATAAAGGACGGGGTCACTGAAGCTTTCTTT.

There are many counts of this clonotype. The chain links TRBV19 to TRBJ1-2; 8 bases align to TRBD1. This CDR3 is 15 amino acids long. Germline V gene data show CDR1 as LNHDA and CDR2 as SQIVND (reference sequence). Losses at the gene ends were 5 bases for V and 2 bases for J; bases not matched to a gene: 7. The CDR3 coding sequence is TGTGCCAGTAGTCCGGACAGGGAGTCGAACTATGGCTACACCTTC. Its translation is CASSPDRESNYGYTF.

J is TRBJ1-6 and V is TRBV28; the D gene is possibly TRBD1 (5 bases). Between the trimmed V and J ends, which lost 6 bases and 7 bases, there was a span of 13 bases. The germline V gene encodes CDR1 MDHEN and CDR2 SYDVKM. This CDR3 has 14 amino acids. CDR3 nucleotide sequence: TGTGCCAGCAGCCCGACAGCTTCCAATTCACCCCTCCACTTT. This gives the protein CASSPTASNSPLHF. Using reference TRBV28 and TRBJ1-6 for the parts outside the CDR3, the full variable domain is DVKVTQSSRYLVKRTGEKVFLECVQDMDHENMFWYRQDPGLGLRLIYFSYDVKMKEKGDIPEGYSVSREKKERFSLILESASTNQTSMYLCASSPTASNSPLHFGNGTRLTVT.

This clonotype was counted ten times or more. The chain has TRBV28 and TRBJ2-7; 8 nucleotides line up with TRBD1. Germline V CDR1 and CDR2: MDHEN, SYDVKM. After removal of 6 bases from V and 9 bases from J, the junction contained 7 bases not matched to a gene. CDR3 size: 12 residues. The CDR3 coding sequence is TGTGCCAGCAGCCCTACACAGGGGGGGCAGTACTTC. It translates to CASSPTQGGQYF.

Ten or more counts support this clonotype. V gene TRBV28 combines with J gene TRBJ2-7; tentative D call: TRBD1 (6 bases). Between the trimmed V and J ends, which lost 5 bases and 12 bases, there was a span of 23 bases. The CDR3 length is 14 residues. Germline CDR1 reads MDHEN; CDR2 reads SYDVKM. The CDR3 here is CASSTPETGKPGYF. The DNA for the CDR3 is TGTGCCAGCAGTACCCCCGAGACAGGCAAGCCGGGGTACTTC. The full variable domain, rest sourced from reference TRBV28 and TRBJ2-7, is DVKVTQSSRYLVKRTGEKVFLECVQDMDHENMFWYRQDPGLGLRLIYFSYDVKMKEKGDIPEGYSVSREKKERFSLILESASTNQTSMYLCASSTPETGKPGYFGPGTRLTVT.

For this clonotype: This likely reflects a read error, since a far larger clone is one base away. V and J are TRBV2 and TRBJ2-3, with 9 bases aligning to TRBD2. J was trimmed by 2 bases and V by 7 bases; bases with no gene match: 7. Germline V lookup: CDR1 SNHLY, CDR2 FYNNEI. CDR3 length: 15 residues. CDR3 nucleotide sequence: TGTGCCAGCACCTGGCGGGGGGGCCTCACAGATACGCAGTATTTT. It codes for CASTWRGGLTDTQYF.

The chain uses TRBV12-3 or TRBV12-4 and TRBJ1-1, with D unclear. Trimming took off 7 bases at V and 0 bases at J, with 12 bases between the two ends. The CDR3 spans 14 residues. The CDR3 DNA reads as TGTGCCAGCATTCGGGATAGTTTGAACACTGAAGCTTTCTTT. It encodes CASIRDSLNTEAFF.

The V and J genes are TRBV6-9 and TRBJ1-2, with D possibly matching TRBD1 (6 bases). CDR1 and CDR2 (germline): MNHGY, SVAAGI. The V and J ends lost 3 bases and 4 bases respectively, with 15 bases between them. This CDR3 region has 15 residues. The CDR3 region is CASSYDGGIFYGYTF. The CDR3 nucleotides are TGTGCCAGCAGTTACGATGGGGGCATTTTCTATGGCTACACCTTC.

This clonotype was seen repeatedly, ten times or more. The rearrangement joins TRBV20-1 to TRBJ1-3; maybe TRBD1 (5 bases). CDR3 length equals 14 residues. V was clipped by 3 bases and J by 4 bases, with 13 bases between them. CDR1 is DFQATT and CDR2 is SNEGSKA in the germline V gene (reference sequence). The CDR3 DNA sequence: TGCAGTGCTAGTTTCGGGGGAAGCGGAAACACCATATATTTT. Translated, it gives CSASFGGSGNTIYF.